The clone carrying this T cell receptor (beta chain) was found once. Each CDR3 protein gets one entry after TCRdb re-called the PCR reads with MiXCR. This repertoire shows more than 70,000 distinct CDR3 sequences, roughly half found once; its top ten account for around 10%. This entry comes from a study of CDR3 diversity in severe acne. The clonotype originates from a male donor in good health, serving as a control. Specimen: blood.

In DNA, the CDR3 is TGTGCCACCTTTTTAGATGCTCAAACAGATGGCTACACCTTC. It codes for CATFLDAQTDGYTF. This rearrangement joins TRBV15 to TRBJ1-2; D gene ambiguous. V was clipped by 8 bases and J by 6 bases, with 19 bases between them. Germline CDR1 is LNHNV and CDR2 is YYDKDF (reference sequence). CDR3 size: 14 residues.